This T cell receptor beta chain was profiled in a study of blood T cell repertoires in COVID-19. Whole-study context: Nucleic acid was either cDNA or gDNA, and it came from T cells, B-cell-depleted T cells, or PBMCs.

The ends were cut back, 5 bases at V and 5 bases at J, with 7 bases in the middle. The CDR3 is 12 amino acids. The germline gives CDR1 SGHRS, CDR2 YFSETQ. Study processing details: Amplifying reference gene primers gave estimates of nucleated cell counts. The assay was immunoSEQ multiplex PCR, and TCRdb's table has in-frame clones only and misses some. The V and J calls and clone size were taken over from that table, and D and trimming were inferred from the DNA. The sample has fewer than 500,000 clones; around 87% are singletons. The chain links TRBV5-1 to TRBJ2-2, with D possibly TRBD2 on 5 matching bases. Sequencing used PBMCs or T cells enriched from blood (not recorded which). The sequence was obtained from a young woman who had recovered from COVID-19. In DNA form, the CDR3 reads TGCGCCAGCAGTAGAGGGACCGGGGAGCTGTTTTTT. Translating it yields CASSRGTGELFF.